This T cell receptor (beta chain) was profiled in a study of T-cell memory formation after mild COVID-19. The wider study: In these data, TCR clusters were largely donor specific. Findings and limits, study-wide: CD4/CD8 balance characterized clones contracting day 15 to 85, and CD4+ skew characterized later expanders. Mainly in CM and EM were contracting CD4+ clones; CD8+ were in EMRA.

In its sample, this clonotype was seen a few times. The antigen is unknown. TCRdb ran MiXCR on the 5' RACE reads and lists one entry per CDR3 protein. The table records 190,000 or so distinct CDR3 sequences, 20% to 25% of them present only once. There are 13 residues in the CDR3. Germline lookup yields CDR1 SGHRS and CDR2 YFSETQ. V gave up 4 bases and J gave up 4 bases, with 9 bases separating them. Input material: PBMCs or a T cell subset sorted from them (not recorded which). This sequence was found in an adult woman who had mild COVID-19 (a few samples of this study predate the infection). Cell type and time point are not known. The chain joins TRBV5-1 to TRBJ2-1; D might be TRBD1 or TRBD2, each matching 5 bases. The CDR3 protein is CASSGGNYNEQFF. As DNA, the CDR3 is TGCGCCAGCAGCGGGGGAAATTACAATGAGCAGTTCTTC.